This T cell receptor (beta chain) was recorded in a study of blood T cell repertoires in COVID-19. Study-level information: Sites in the United States, Italy and Spain provided acute and convalescent COVID-19 samples. In each case, the material was cDNA or gDNA derived from T cells, B-cell-depleted T cells, or PBMCs.

This CDR3 comprises 16 residues. V dropped 2 bases and J dropped 5; count of bases not matched to a gene: 12. CDR1 and CDR2 (germline): MNHEY, SVGAGI. Per the study methods: Reference gene primers were amplified, and this amplification served to estimate nucleated cell counts. Libraries were prepared by immunoSEQ multiplex PCR; TCRdb keeps only in-frame clonotypes and omits some of them. V and J calls plus clone size are reproduced from that table; the DNA served to infer D and trimming. The sample gives more than 200,000 clones, approximately 90% of which show up once; 3% to 3.5% is in the top ten. Sequencing was carried out using peripheral blood. The rearrangement links TRBV6-5 to TRBJ2-7, with TRBD2 matching over 7 bases. The TCR comes from a man aged 18-30 years with active or convalescent COVID-19. CDR3 residues: CASSYNPREGKDEQYF. CDR3 in DNA: TGTGCCAGCAGTTACAACCCCAGGGAGGGTAAAGACGAGCAGTACTTC.